This TCR beta chain was identified in a study of cytomegalovirus exposure and HLA in healthy donors. Points from the study as a whole: Most TCR beta V segments were productive about 87% or about 30% of the time in an earlier analysis.

As for this clone: Its specificity is unknown.

V was cut by 9 bases and J by 0 bases, with 15 bases left in between. Germline loops: CDR1 MNHEY, CDR2 SVGAGI. This CDR3 region has 15 residues. Primers included in the PCR were 60 Vbeta and 13 Jbeta primers. Some clones are missing from TCRdb's copy, which holds only in-frame ones; the method was immunoSEQ multiplex PCR. The sample lists roughly 99,000 clones, around 72% occurring once. The sample taken for sequencing was PBMCs. The TCR comes from a woman in her forties in good health and CMV-seropositive. This chain connects TRBV6-5 to TRBJ2-4, with D possibly being TRBD1 (6 bases). This CDR3 is CASTDRILAKNIQYF. In DNA, the CDR3 is TGTGCCAGTACAGACAGGATTCTAGCCAAAAACATTCAGTACTTC.